Listed below are T cell receptor beta chains from one sample, sequenced in a study of shared clonotypes between healthy human individuals. TCRdb's copy holds only in-frame clones and misses some; the assay was immunoSEQ multiplex PCR. Here the sample spans about 1.9 million clones, 85% to 95% being singletons. Material: naive CD8+ T cells from PBMCs. These receptors were obtained from a man younger than 35 in good health. Some clones in this sample may be carry-over from other donors' samples. The CDR3 runs from the conserved cysteine through the conserved F or W. A D gene is named only where the DNA matches it firmly. Size tells how often a clone was seen (once, few, many) or the class of an expanded clone, and some rows leave it out.

cdr3_nt cdr3_aa clone_size j_call d_call v_call
TGTGCCAGCAGCCCGGGACTAGAAGGCGAGCAGTACTTC CASSPGLEGEQYF . TRBJ2-7 TRBD2 TRBV7-9
TGTGCCAGCTCACAACGGACCGAGGGGGGCACAGATACGCAGTATTTT CASSQRTEGGTDTQYF . TRBJ2-3 . TRBV18
TGTGCCAGCAGCTTAAGAGGCGGGATTGTGAGGTCCCGTAGCACAGATACGCAGTATTTT CASSLRGGIVRSRSTDTQYF . TRBJ2-3 . TRBV7-3
TGTGCCAGCATGTTCTGGGGCCCGAACACTGAAGCTTTCTTT CASMFWGPNTEAFF . TRBJ1-1 . TRBV6-6
TGTGCCAGCAGTTACGCGGGAGGGCGTGAGGATACGCAGTATTTT CASSYAGGREDTQYF . TRBJ2-3 TRBD2 TRBV6-6
TGTGCCAGCAGCCACCTAGCGGGAGGGCCGTGGGATACGCAGTATTTT CASSHLAGGPWDTQYF once TRBJ2-3 TRBD2 TRBV27
TGTGCCAGCAGCTTACACCCCGCCTCCTACAATGAGCAGTTCTTC CASSLHPASYNEQFF . TRBJ2-1 . TRBV7-3
TGTGCCAGCAGTCCCATGGGTTCCACTGAAGCTTTCTTT CASSPMGSTEAFF . TRBJ1-1 . TRBV27
TGTGCCAGCAGTTCCCGGACTAGCTGGGGGACAGATACGCAGTATTTT CASSSRTSWGTDTQYF . TRBJ2-3 TRBD2 TRBV27
TGCGCCAGCAGCCAAAGATGGGGCCAGGGGCAGGGCGAGCAGTACTTC CASSQRWGQGQGEQYF . TRBJ2-7 . TRBV4-3
TGTGCCAGCAGAAGTTCTTTGGAAAAACTGTTTTTT CASRSSLEKLFF . TRBJ1-4 . TRBV7-9
TGCGCCAGCAGCTTGCCCCCCAGCGGGAGCGTCAATGAGCAGTTCTTC CASSLPPSGSVNEQFF . TRBJ2-1 TRBD2 TRBV5-1
TGCGCCAGCAGGCCGGAGCGGTACATGCCCCATGAGCAGTTCTTC CASRPERYMPHEQFF . TRBJ2-1 . TRBV4-1
TGTGCCAGCAGTTTATCTCCCGGGGCGGGAGGACGGAATGAGCAGTTCTTC CASSLSPGAGGRNEQFF . TRBJ2-1 TRBD2 TRBV27
TGTGCCAGCAGCATGACCGGGACAGGGGCCTACGAGCAGTACTTC CASSMTGTGAYEQYF . TRBJ2-7 TRBD1 TRBV9
TGTGCCAGCAGCGAGGGACAGGGGTTAACAGATACGCAGTATTTT CASSEGQGLTDTQYF once TRBJ2-3 TRBD1 TRBV7-9
TGTGCCAGTAGCTCCGGCCCCTACGAGCAGTACTTC CASSSGPYEQYF . TRBJ2-7 . TRBV19
TGCAGCGGCTTACAGGGGCAGGGCTACACCTTC CSGLQGQGYTF . TRBJ1-2 TRBD1 TRBV29-1
TGTGCCAGTAGTCCCCGAGGGGACAACACCGGGGAGCTGTTTTTT CASSPRGDNTGELFF . TRBJ2-2 . TRBV19
TGCGCCAGCAGCCTCTGGACAGGGTCGGTGGGATACACTGAAGCTTTCTTT CASSLWTGSVGYTEAFF once TRBJ1-1 TRBD1 TRBV5-1
TGTGCCAGCAGCTTAGAGGGGCGAAATTCCTACAATGAGCAGTTCTTC CASSLEGRNSYNEQFF . TRBJ2-1 . TRBV7-8
TGTGCCAGCAGCTTAGGACTAGTTCGTCATGGGGATACGCAGTATTTT CASSLGLVRHGDTQYF . TRBJ2-3 . TRBV11-2
TGCGCCAGCAGCTTGATTGGGACAGGAGGGTCCACAGATACGCAGTATTTT CASSLIGTGGSTDTQYF . TRBJ2-3 TRBD1 TRBV5-1
TGTGCCAGCAGCGGGGGACTAGCGGGAGGTTACAATGAGCAGTTCTTC CASSGGLAGGYNEQFF . TRBJ2-1 TRBD2 TRBV5-4
TGTGCCAGCAGCCCACTGGGCGGGACGGCGAGCAACAATGAGCAGTTCTTC CASSPLGGTASNNEQFF . TRBJ2-1 . TRBV5-6
TGTGCCAGCAGCTTACTTCACGGGACAGGGTACGAGCAGTACTTC CASSLLHGTGYEQYF . TRBJ2-7 TRBD1 TRBV11-2
TGTGCCAGCAGCGCCCACAGCGCTCCTACCACCATATATTTT CASSAHSAPTTIYF . TRBJ1-3 . TRBV9
TGTGCCAGCAGCCAGAGTTATGGCTACACCTTC CASSQSYGYTF . TRBJ1-2 . TRBV13
TGTGCCAGTCGGACAGGGGGCTACAATGAGCAGTTCTTC CASRTGGYNEQFF . TRBJ2-1 TRBD1 TRBV2
TGTGCCATCAGTGCCACTCTACTAGATTCCCAAGAGACCCAGTACTTC CAISATLLDSQETQYF . TRBJ2-5 . TRBV10-3
TGTGCCAGCACCCCGTCCCTAGCGCCTGTAATAGCCTACAATGAGCAGTTCTTC CASTPSLAPVIAYNEQFF . TRBJ2-1 . TRBV5-4
TGTGCCAGCAGCCGGGACGCCTCCTACGAGCAGTACTTC CASSRDASYEQYF . TRBJ2-7 . TRBV7-9
TGCGCCAGCAGCCCAACGAGGGGGCTGAGTGAAAAACTGTTTTTT CASSPTRGLSEKLFF . TRBJ1-4 TRBD1 TRBV4-1
TGCGCCAACGACCTCCGAGTGCACCCCTGGGGGAGCACAGATACGCAGTATTTT CANDLRVHPWGSTDTQYF . TRBJ2-3 . TRBV10-1
TGTGCCACCAGCAGGCCGGGACTAGCGAACACCGGGGAGCTGTTTTTT CATSRPGLANTGELFF . TRBJ2-2 TRBD2 TRBV15
TGTGCCAGCAGTTTTAAGGGCGGGGAGGCCGAGCAGTACTTC CASSFKGGEAEQYF . TRBJ2-7 . TRBV27
TGTGCCAGCAGCTTATACGCGTCGGGGGCAGCCAAGAACACTGAAGCTTTCTTT CASSLYASGAAKNTEAFF . TRBJ1-1 . TRBV7-2
TGCGCCAGCAGTGAGTCAACCGGTACTAGCACAGATACGCAGTATTTT CASSESTGTSTDTQYF . TRBJ2-3 . TRBV10-1
TGTGCCAGCAGCTTAGGGCCCGGGACAGGAGAAGGAAACACCATATATTTT CASSLGPGTGEGNTIYF . TRBJ1-3 TRBD1 TRBV11-2
TGTGCCAGTAGTAAGGCGGGAAATTTAGACAATGAGCAGTTCTTC CASSKAGNLDNEQFF . TRBJ2-1 . TRBV19
TGTGCCAGTAGTATTTCAGCAGGGAGCTATGGCTACACCTTC CASSISAGSYGYTF . TRBJ1-2 . TRBV19
TGTGCCACCAGCAGAGAGGGGTTTCAGCATTTT CATSREGFQHF . TRBJ1-5 . TRBV15
TGTGCCAGCAGCTTCGGGGGCTTGGAGCAGTACTTC CASSFGGLEQYF . TRBJ2-7 . TRBV5-8
TGTGCCAGCAGTGAGGAATACAGGGGCGACGAGCAGTACTTC CASSEEYRGDEQYF . TRBJ2-7 TRBD1 TRBV6-1
TGCGCCAGCAGCCCGAGGACTAGCCTACGCACAGATACGCAGTATTTT CASSPRTSLRTDTQYF . TRBJ2-3 TRBD2 TRBV5-1
TGTGCCAGCAGCCCGACGGCACACCAAGAGACCCAGTACTTC CASSPTAHQETQYF . TRBJ2-5 . TRBV6-6